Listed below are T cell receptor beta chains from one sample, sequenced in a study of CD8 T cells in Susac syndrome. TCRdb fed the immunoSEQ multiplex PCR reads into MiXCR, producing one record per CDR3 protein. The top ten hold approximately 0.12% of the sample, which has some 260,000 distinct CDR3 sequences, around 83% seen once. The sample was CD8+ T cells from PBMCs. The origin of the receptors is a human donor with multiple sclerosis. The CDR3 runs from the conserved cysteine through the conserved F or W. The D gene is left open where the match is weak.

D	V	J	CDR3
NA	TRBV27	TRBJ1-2	CASSLGLHYGYTF
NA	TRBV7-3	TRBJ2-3	CASRSASSTDTQYF
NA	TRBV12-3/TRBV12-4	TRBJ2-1	CASTIPQGNEQFF
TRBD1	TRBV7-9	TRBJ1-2	CASSSPRDRSYGYTF
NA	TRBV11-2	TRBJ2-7	CASSFPGLEQYF
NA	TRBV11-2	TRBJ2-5	CASSPLRKETQYF
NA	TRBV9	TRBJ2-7	CASSVGSAGGEQYF
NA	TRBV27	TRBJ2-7	CASSSPSASYEQYF
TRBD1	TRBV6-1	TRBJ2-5	CASTTYPGTAMRETQYF
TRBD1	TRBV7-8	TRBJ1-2	CASSSTTGTYGYTF
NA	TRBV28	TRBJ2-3	CASSFQDSRADTQYF
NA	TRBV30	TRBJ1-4	CAHSGAGNEKLFF
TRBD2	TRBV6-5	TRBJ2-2	CASSYLLAGGYTGELFF
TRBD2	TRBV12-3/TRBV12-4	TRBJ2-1	CASSPTGAGANNEQFF
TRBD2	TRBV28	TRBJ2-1	CASGNSGIYNEQFF
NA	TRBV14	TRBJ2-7	CASSQGPPYEQYF
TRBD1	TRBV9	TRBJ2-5	CASSLRDRGGETQYF
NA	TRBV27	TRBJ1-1	CASSYLRGVNTEAFF
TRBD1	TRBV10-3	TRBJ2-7	CAISGGQGVGSYEQYF
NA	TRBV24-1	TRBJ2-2	CATSEFSGEELFF
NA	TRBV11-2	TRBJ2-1	CASSPKGEQFF
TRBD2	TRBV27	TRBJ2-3	CASSFRGRGDTQYF
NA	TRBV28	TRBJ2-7	CASSSLSYEQYF
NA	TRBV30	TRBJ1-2	CAWTEGDGYTF
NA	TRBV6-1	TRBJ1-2	CASSEADNYYGYTF
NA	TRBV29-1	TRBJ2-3	CSVEEVRAGFTDTQYF
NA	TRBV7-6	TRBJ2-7	CASALQRSGYEQYF
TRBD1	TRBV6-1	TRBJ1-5	CASSGTGMGNQPQHF
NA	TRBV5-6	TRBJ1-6	CASSGGPRGLNSPLHF
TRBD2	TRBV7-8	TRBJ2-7	CASSLGGVTEFYEQYF
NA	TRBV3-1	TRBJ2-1	CASSSPGHGHNEQFF
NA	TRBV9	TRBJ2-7	CASSVGGAREQYF
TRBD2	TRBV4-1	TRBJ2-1	CASSRTGGEGFYNEQFF
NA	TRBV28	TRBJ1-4	CASSSQGRREKLFF
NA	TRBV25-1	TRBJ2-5	CASSEPGTGETQYF
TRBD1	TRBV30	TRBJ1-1	CAWSSLLLMRTGVNTEAFF
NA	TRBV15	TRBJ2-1	CATMSTGSPFNEQFF
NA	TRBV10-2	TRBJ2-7	CASSGRELRGNEQYF
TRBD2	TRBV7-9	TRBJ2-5	CASSRSGREGRTQYF
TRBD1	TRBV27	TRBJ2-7	CASSLLGTGSYEQYF
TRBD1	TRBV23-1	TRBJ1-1	CASSQSRWSRTGNKLGTEAFF
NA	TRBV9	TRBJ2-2	CASSVVAGELFF
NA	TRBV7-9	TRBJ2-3	CASSLGGRVTDTQYF
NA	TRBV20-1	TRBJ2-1	CSARSNEQFF
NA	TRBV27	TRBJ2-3	CASKGPNIDTDTQYF
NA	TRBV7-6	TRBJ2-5	CASTSLGSRGETQYF
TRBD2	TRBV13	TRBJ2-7	CASSIGTSSYEQYF
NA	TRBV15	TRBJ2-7	CATSTGLGGLYEQYF
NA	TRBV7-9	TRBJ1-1	CASSLSEGLEAFF
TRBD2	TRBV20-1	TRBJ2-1	CSVRTRRTSSYNEQFF
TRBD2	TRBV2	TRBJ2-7	CASSVLRESSYEQYF